Listed below are T cell receptor beta chains from one sample, sequenced in a study of blood T cells in healthy people across ages. One entry per CDR3 protein results from TCRdb running MiXCR on the 5' RACE reads. The table lists about 500,000 distinct CDR3 sequences, 24% of them singletons. These data also formed part of another study, on T cells of mothers and their children.

The specimen sequenced was blood. These TCRs come from a boy aged 5-17 years in good health. CDR3s include the opening cysteine and the closing phenylalanine or tryptophan. The D gene is left open where the match is weak. Clone size appears in some rows only: once, few, many, or a class for an expanded clone.

NA	NA	15	TRBV6-5	TRBJ2-5	CASSLSLGAQETQYF	TGTGCCAGCAGTCTATCACTAGGGGCCCAAGAGACCCAGTACTTC
TRBD2	NA	14	TRBV10-3	TRBJ2-7	CATGGSDSSYEQYF	TGTGCCACGGGAGGGTCTGACAGCTCCTACGAGCAGTACTTC
NA	few	15	TRBV3-1	TRBJ1-1	CASSPPLGGAAEAFF	TGTGCCAGCAGCCCTCCTCTGGGGGGAGCAGCCGAAGCTTTCTTT
NA	few	12	TRBV20-1	TRBJ2-4	CSASSPPNIQYF	TGCAGTGCTAGCTCACCTCCTAACATTCAGTACTTC
NA	few	9	TRBV28	TRBJ2-5	CASSSEGYF	TGTGCCAGCAGTTCGGAGGGGTACTTC
NA	few	12	TRBV28	TRBJ1-4	CAVRPVGGKLFF	TGTGCCGTGAGACCCGTAGGGGGAAAACTGTTTTTT
TRBD1	few	17	TRBV4-3	TRBJ1-1	CTSSLDRGRSGNTEAFF	TGCACCAGCAGCCTAGACAGGGGGCGGTCCGGGAACACTGAAGCTTTCTTT
NA	few	14	TRBV29-1	TRBJ1-2	CSAVTGEEPYGYTF	TGCAGCGCCGTGACAGGAGAAGAACCCTATGGCTACACCTTC
NA	NA	13	TRBV12-3/TRBV12-4	TRBJ2-5	CASSLLVRETQYF	TGTGCCAGCAGTTTGTTAGTGAGAGAGACCCAGTACTTC
NA	few	16	TRBV3-1	TRBJ1-4	CASSPKREGLNEKLFF	TGTGCCAGCAGCCCAAAACGGGAGGGACTTAATGAAAAACTGTTTTTT
TRBD2	few	15	TRBV20-1	TRBJ2-1	CSARDAGTSGNEQFF	TGCAGTGCTAGAGACGCCGGGACTAGCGGGAATGAGCAGTTCTTC
TRBD2	NA	18	TRBV28	TRBJ2-2	CASSSFLAGGQHDGELFF	TGTGCCAGCAGTTCATTCCTAGCGGGAGGTCAACATGACGGGGAGCTGTTTTTT
NA	NA	14	TRBV19	TRBJ2-1	CASTLTRLGGEQFF	TGTGCCAGTACCCTAACCCGGCTGGGCGGTGAGCAGTTCTTC
NA	NA	13	TRBV28	TRBJ2-2	CASSLYYNGELFF	TGTGCCAGCAGTTTATATTACAACGGAGAGCTGTTTTTT
NA	NA	13	TRBV28	TRBJ2-5	CASSLWSAQTQYF	TGTGCCAGCAGTTTATGGTCCGCGCAGACCCAGTACTTC
NA	NA	14	TRBV6-1	TRBJ2-4	CASSGGGYQNIQYF	TGTGCCAGCAGTGGAGGGGGTTACCAAAACATTCAGTACTTC
NA	NA	14	TRBV6-2/TRBV6-3	TRBJ2-1	CASSPGGLYNEQFF	TGTGCCAGCAGTCCAGGGGGACTCTACAATGAGCAGTTCTTC
NA	many	14	TRBV6-4	TRBJ2-3	CASSDSGAGDTQYF	TGTGCCAGCAGTGACTCTGGGGCTGGAGATACGCAGTATTTT
NA	few	14	TRBV4-3	TRBJ2-2	CASSQDKGPGELFF	TGCGCCAGCAGCCAAGATAAGGGTCCCGGGGAGCTGTTTTTT
NA	many	14	TRBV28	TRBJ2-5	CASRTGQERETQYF	TGTGCCAGCAGGACTGGGCAGGAGCGGGAGACCCAGTACTTC
TRBD1	many	16	TRBV6-2/TRBV6-3	TRBJ1-2	CASSYTNAPGGYGYTF	TGTGCCAGCAGTTACACCAACGCCCCAGGGGGCTATGGCTACACCTTC
NA	NA	13	TRBV12-3/TRBV12-4	TRBJ2-5	CASSLTRPETQYF	TGTGCCAGCAGCCTCACTAGACCGGAGACCCAGTACTTC
NA	NA	13	TRBV6-5	TRBJ1-5	CAGSPGNNQPQHF	TGTGCCGGCAGTCCGGGAAACAATCAGCCCCAGCATTTT
NA	once	13	TRBV7-2	TRBJ2-3	CTSSLQGSDTRYF	TGTACCAGCAGCTTACAGGGGTCAGATACGCGGTATTTT
NA	once	16	TRBV28	TRBJ2-7	CASSFQVWGTTYEQYF	TGTGCCAGCAGTTTCCAGGTTTGGGGTACTACCTACGAGCAGTACTTC
NA	NA	13	TRBV10-3	TRBJ2-2	CATSESITGELFF	TGTGCCACCAGTGAGTCGATCACCGGGGAGCTGTTTTTT
NA	few	13	TRBV4-1	TRBJ1-1	CASSQFMGMEAFF	TGCGCCAGCAGCCAGTTCATGGGAATGGAAGCTTTCTTT
TRBD1	NA	16	TRBV4-3	TRBJ1-2	CASSKENRQGQYGYTF	TGCGCCAGCAGCAAAGAAAATAGACAGGGGCAGTATGGCTACACCTTC
NA	many	13	TRBV27	TRBJ2-6	CASSISGANVLTF	TGTGCCAGCAGTATCTCTGGGGCCAACGTCCTGACTTTC
NA	NA	14	TRBV20-1	TRBJ2-5	CSARRAGTQETQYF	TGCAGTGCTAGACGGGCGGGAACCCAAGAGACCCAGTACTTC
NA	NA	15	TRBV28	TRBJ1-6	CASSSLTPRDSPLHF	TGTGCCAGCAGTTCCCTTACACCGAGGGATTCACCCCTCCACTTT
TRBD1	few	15	TRBV28	TRBJ2-1	CASSLPGQGINEQFF	TGTGCCAGCAGTTTACCGGGACAGGGCATCAATGAGCAGTTCTTC
NA	NA	13	TRBV19	TRBJ2-1	CASAPTDYNEQFF	TGTGCCAGTGCCCCGACAGACTACAATGAGCAGTTCTTC
NA	few	13	TRBV2	TRBJ2-7	CASRSGYSYEQYF	TGTGCCAGCAGGTCGGGGTACTCCTACGAGCAGTACTTC
TRBD1	few	14	TRBV5-1	TRBJ2-3	CASSRDRYTDTQYF	TGCGCCAGCAGTCGGGACAGATACACAGATACGCAGTATTTT
NA	NA	15	TRBV20-1	TRBJ2-7	CSATTATGDSYEQYF	TGCAGTGCTACTACCGCCACCGGGGACTCCTACGAGCAGTACTTC
TRBD1	NA	13	TRBV7-2	TRBJ2-3	CASSLGTGDTQYF	TGTGCCAGCAGCTTAGGGACAGGGGATACGCAGTATTTT
TRBD1	few	15	TRBV5-5	TRBJ2-3	CASSLYRGLADTQYF	TGTGCCAGCAGCTTGTACAGGGGGCTAGCAGATACGCAGTATTTT
TRBD1	NA	14	TRBV12-5	TRBJ1-1	CASGLGQGLNEAFF	TGTGCTAGTGGTCTCGGACAGGGCCTGAATGAAGCTTTCTTT
NA	once	13	TRBV27	TRBJ2-3	CASGFRRVGMQYF	TGTGCCAGCGGGTTTAGGAGGGTCGGGATGCAGTATTTT
NA	NA	14	TRBV29-1	TRBJ2-2	CSARAGGRTGELFF	TGCAGCGCCCGGGCCGGGGGAAGGACCGGGGAGCTGTTTTTT
NA	NA	16	TRBV12-3/TRBV12-4	TRBJ2-1	CASSFSQGGSYNEQFF	TGTGCCAGCAGTTTTAGCCAGGGGGGATCCTACAATGAGCAGTTCTTC
TRBD2	NA	15	TRBV4-3	TRBJ2-5	CASSQDGLAANTQYF	TGCGCCAGCAGCCAAGATGGTCTAGCGGCAAATACCCAGTACTTC
NA	NA	14	TRBV12-3/TRBV12-4	TRBJ2-1	CASSLEGTGNEQFF	TGTGCCAGCAGTTTGGAAGGGACGGGAAATGAGCAGTTCTTC